The subject of this entry is one TCR beta chain. What it recognizes is unknown. This sample was included in a study of T-cell reconstitution after alpha-beta-depleted transplantation in children. Study-wide results and caveats: Several hundred expanded graft clones reportedly gave rise to the alpha-beta T cells present about two months after transplant. It was surviving recipient T cells and thymic progenitors that gave some patients high TCRbeta diversity at day 60. T cells produced anew were the main source of T-cell counts and diversity one year after transplant.

The CDR3 extends over 14 amino acids. Germline V gene data show CDR1 as SEHNR and CDR2 as FQNEAQ (reference sequence). The V gene lost 6 bases and the J gene lost 0 bases, with 9 bases spanning the gap. Preparing the TCRbeta library involved the use of unique molecular identifiers. TCRdb re-called the PCR reads through MiXCR, storing one row per CDR3 protein. Of 780,000 or so distinct CDR3 sequences in the sample, about 15% are singletons; the top ten hold roughly 5%. Here the sequenced sample was PBMCs, mostly from graft donor cells, taken 360 days after TCRalphabeta/CD19-depleted stem cell transplant. The TCR comes from a male patient between 10 and 17 years old who had a stem cell transplant for acute lymphoblastic leukemia, so the T cells may come from the graft donor. This chain connects TRBV7-9 to TRBJ2-1, with D tentatively TRBD1 (5 bases). The CDR3 reads CASRRQSSYNEQFF. In DNA, the CDR3 is TGTGCCAGCAGAAGACAGAGCTCCTACAATGAGCAGTTCTTC.